A few counts support the clone carrying this T cell receptor beta chain. Sequencing was performed with immunoSEQ multiplex PCR; in TCRdb, only in-frame clones are kept and a portion is missing. Of 250,000 or so clones listed, 88% are singletons. The source of the sample is a study of blood T cell repertoires in COVID-19. This CDR3 spans 13 amino acids. Germline CDR1 SSHAT, CDR2 FNYEAQ (reference sequence). The rearrangement links TRBV7-7 to TRBJ2-5; 7 bases are a match to TRBD1. The specimen was peripheral blood. The origin of this receptor is a woman aged 30 to 39 with acute or convalescent COVID-19. The CDR3 DNA reads TGTGCTCTACCCAGGGGGTCTCCAGAGACCCAGTACTTC. Residues: CALPRGSPETQYF.